This T cell receptor beta chain was identified during a study of control samples from healthy donors and cancer patients. Sequencing was performed with immunoSEQ multiplex PCR; in TCRdb, only in-frame clones are kept and a portion is missing. Among nearly 200,000 clones listed, roughly nine tenths were seen once. With V trimmed by 4 bases and J by 8 bases, 14 bases remained unmatched. The CDR3 has 16 residues. CDR1 and CDR2 (germline): SGHRS, YFSETQ. The origin of this receptor is a young man in good health. The chain is built from TRBV5-1 and TRBJ2-1; TRBD2 aligns across 8 bases. The specimen was blood. The CDR3, as DNA: TGCGCCAGCAGCCAAAGGGGACTAGGGGCCGGGGATGAGCAGTTCTTC. Amino acids: CASSQRGLGAGDEQFF. The whole variable domain, remainder taken from reference TRBV5-1 and TRBJ2-1, is KAGVTQTPRYLIKTRGQQVTLSCSPISGHRSVSWYQQTPGQGLQFLFEYFSETQRNKGNFPGRFSGRQFSNSRSEMNVSTLELGDSALYLCASSQRGLGAGDEQFFGPGTRLTVL.